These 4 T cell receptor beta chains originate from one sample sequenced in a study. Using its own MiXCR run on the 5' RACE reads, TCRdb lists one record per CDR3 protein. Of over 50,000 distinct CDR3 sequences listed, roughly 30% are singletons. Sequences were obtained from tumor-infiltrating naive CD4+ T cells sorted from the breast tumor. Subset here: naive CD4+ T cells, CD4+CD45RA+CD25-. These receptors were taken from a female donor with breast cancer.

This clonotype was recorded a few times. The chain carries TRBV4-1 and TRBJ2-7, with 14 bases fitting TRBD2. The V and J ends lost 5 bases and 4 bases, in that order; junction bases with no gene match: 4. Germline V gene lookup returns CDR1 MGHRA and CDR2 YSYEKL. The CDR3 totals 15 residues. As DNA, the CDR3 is TGCGCCAGCAGCTTCCGGACTAGCGGGGGGTACGAGCAGTACTTC. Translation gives CASSFRTSGGYEQYF.

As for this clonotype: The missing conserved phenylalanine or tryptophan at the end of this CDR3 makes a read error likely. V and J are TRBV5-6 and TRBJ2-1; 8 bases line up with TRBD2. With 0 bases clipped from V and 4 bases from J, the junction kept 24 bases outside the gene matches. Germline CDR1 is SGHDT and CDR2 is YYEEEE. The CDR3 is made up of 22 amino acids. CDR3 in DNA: TGTGCCAGCAGCTTGGTGGCGGGGGCGATAACCTTGAGCGGGAGCGGATACAATGAGCAGTTCTCC. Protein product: CASSLVAGAITLSGSGYNEQFS.

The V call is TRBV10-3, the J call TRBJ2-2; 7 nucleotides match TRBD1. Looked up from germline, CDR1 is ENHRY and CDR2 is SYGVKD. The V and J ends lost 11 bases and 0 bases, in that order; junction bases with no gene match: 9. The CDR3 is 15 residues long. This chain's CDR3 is CAVRSGTANTGELFF. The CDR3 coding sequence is TGTGCCGTCCGCTCGGGGACAGCGAACACCGGGGAGCTGTTTTTT.

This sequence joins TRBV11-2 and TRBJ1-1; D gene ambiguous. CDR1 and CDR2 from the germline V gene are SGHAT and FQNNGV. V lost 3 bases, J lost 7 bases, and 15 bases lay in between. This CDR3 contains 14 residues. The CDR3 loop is CASSFPTNANEAFF. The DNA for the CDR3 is TGTGCCAGCAGCTTCCCGACAAACGCCAATGAAGCTTTCTTT.